This section outlines one T cell receptor beta chain sequence together with its context. Clones were sequenced by immunoSEQ multiplex PCR, and TCRdb holds only the in-frame ones, with some missing. Of 100,000 to 120,000 clones listed, 90% are singletons. This sample is drawn from a study of Tregs in tolerant kidney transplant recipients. At the level of the study: Mixed chimerism was transient after nonmyeloablative marrow transplants from related graft donors.

The CDR3 covers 16 residues. Germline V gene data show CDR1 as SGHNT and CDR2 as YENEEA. V gave up 5 bases and J gave up 6 bases; unmatched junction bases: 11. The chain employs TRBV11-3 and TRBJ2-1, with 9 positions matching TRBD1. This TCR was sampled from a human donor who received a combined kidney and bone marrow transplant. The starting material was CD4+ T cells from blood, obtained before the transplant. The CDR3 coding sequence is TGTGCCAGCAGCCCCAGGAGACAGGGGGTCGGCAATGAGCAGTTCTTC. Translation gives CASSPRRQGVGNEQFF. Full variable domain (remainder filled in from reference TRBV11-3 and TRBJ2-1): EAGVVQSPRYKIIEKKQPVAFWCNPISGHNTLYWYLQNLGQGPELLIRYENEEAVDDSQLPKDRFSAERLKGVDSTLKIQPAELGDSAVYLCASSPRRQGVGNEQFFGPGTRLTVL.